A single T cell receptor (beta chain) is shown here with its context. This entry is derived from a study of T cells after yellow fever vaccination. Each CDR3 protein gets one entry after TCRdb re-called the 5' RACE reads with MiXCR. The sample consists of hundreds of thousands of distinct CDR3 sequences, approximately 15% of them appearing once. The V end was cut by 3 bases, the J end by 5 bases, with 10 bases between. This CDR3 comprises 12 residues. Germline CDR1 is GTSNPN and CDR2 is SVGIG (reference sequence). The TCR was taken from a young man who received the YFV17D yellow fever vaccine. The sample here was PBMCs, taken on the day of the yellow fever booster vaccination. V and J are TRBV30 and TRBJ1-1, with D possibly TRBD1 on 6 matching bases. The DNA of the CDR3 is TGTGCCTGGAGCGGGACAAGGACTGAAGCTTTCTTT. It is translated as CAWSGTRTEAFF.